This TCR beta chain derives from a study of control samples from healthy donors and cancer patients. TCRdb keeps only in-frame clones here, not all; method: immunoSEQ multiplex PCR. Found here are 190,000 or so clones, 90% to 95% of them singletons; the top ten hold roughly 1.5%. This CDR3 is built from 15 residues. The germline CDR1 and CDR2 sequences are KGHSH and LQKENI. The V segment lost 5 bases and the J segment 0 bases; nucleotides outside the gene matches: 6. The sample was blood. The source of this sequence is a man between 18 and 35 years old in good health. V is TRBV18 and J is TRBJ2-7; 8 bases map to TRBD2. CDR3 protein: CASSKRGGASYEQYF. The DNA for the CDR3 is TGTGCCAGCTCAAAACGGGGGGGAGCCTCCTACGAGCAGTACTTC.